Sequencing of this T cell receptor beta chain was carried out in a study of cytomegalovirus exposure and HLA in healthy donors. Study-level results: There were 150 or so TCR beta chains listed as cytomegalovirus-associated. CMV serostatus was the only recorded immune exposure for donors.

Trimming pared 8 bases from V and 2 bases from J, leaving 13 bases between. The V gene's germline CDR1 is SQVTM and CDR2 ANQGSEA. There are 13 residues in the CDR3. As concerns this clone: Its antigen is not identified.

PCR amplification relied on 60 Vbeta primers (plus 13 Jbeta primers). Using immunoSEQ multiplex PCR, the repertoire was profiled, and TCRdb retains in-frame clones only, with some absent. Of 140,000 to 150,000 clones in the sample, about 71% were seen once. The TCR originated in a woman in her sixties or seventies in good health and CMV-seropositive. The chain links TRBV29-1 to TRBJ1-3; TRBD1 is a possible D gene (5 bases). Sample: PBMCs. The CDR3 DNA reads TGCAGCTCAACCGGAGGGGCTGGAAACACCATATATTTT. It codes for CSSTGGAGNTIYF.